A single T cell receptor beta chain is shown here with its context. This CDR3 has 16 residues. The germline gives CDR1 SGHKS, CDR2 YYEKEE (reference sequence). The ends were cut back, 0 bases at V and 0 bases at J, with 10 bases in the middle. This entry comes from a study of T cell responses to AZD1222 COVID-19 vaccine. Generated by immunoSEQ multiplex PCR, the TCRdb table keeps only in-frame clones and is missing some. The sample shows around 140,000 clones, 80% to 95% of them seen only once. The rearrangement uses TRBV5-5 and TRBJ1-5; unclear D gene. This TCR came from an adult in good health. This specimen was peripheral blood, taken on day 0 of AZD1222 vaccination. DNA for the CDR3: TGTGCCAGCAGCTTGGGTGGGCAGATTAGCAATCAGCCCCAGCATTTT. It is translated as CASSLGGQISNQPQHF.